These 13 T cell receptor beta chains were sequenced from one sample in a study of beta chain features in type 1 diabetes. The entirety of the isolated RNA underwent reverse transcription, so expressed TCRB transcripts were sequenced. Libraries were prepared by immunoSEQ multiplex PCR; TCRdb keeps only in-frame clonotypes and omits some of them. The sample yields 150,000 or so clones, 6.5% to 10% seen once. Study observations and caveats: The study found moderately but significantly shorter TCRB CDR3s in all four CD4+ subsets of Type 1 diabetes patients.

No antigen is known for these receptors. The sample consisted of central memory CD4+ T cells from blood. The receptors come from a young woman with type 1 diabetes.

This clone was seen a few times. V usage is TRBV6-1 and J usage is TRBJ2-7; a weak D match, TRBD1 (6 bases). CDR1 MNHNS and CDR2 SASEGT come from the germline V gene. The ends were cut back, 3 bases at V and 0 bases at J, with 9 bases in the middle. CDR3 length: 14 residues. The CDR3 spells CASSEQGSSYEQYF. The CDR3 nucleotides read TGTGCCAGCAGTGAGCAGGGGAGCTCCTACGAGCAGTACTTC.

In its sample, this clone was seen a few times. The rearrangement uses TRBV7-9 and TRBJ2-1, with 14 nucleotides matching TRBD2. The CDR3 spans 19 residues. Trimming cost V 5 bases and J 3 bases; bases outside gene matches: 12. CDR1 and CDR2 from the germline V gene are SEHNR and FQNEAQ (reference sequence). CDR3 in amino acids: CASSQSSGLAGAHYNEQFF. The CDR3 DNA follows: TGTGCCAGCAGCCAATCATCGGGACTAGCGGGAGCGCACTACAATGAGCAGTTCTTC.

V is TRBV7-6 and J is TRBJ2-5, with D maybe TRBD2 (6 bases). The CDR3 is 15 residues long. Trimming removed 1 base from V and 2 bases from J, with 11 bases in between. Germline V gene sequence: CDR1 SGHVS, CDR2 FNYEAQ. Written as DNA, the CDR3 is TGTGCCAGCAGCTTAGTTTGGACTACACAAGAGACCCAGTACTTC. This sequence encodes CASSLVWTTQETQYF.

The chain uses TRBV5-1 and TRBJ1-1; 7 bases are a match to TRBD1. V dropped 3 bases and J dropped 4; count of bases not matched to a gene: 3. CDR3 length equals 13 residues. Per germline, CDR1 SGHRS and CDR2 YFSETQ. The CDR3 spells CASSSDRVTEAFF. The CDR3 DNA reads TGCGCCAGCAGCTCCGACAGGGTCACTGAAGCTTTCTTT.

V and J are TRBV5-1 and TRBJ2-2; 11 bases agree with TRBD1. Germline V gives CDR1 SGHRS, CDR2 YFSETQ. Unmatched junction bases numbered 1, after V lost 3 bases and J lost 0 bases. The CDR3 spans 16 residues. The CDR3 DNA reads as TGCGCCAGCAGCTCGGGACAGGGGGCGAACACCGGGGAGCTGTTTTTT. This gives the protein CASSSGQGANTGELFF.

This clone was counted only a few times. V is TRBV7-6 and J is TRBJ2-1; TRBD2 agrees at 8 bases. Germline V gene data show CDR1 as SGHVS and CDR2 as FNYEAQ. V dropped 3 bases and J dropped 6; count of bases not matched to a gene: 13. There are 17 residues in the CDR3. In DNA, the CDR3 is TGTGCCAGCAGCTTCTCTAGCGGGCCGAGGCGAATCAATGAGCAGTTCTTC. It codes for CASSFSSGPRRINEQFF.

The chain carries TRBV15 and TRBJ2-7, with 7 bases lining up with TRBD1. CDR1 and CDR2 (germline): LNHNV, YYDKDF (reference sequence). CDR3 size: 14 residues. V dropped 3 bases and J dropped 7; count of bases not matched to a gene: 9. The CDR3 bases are TGTGCCACCAGCAGGATGGGGCAGGGGGAAGAGCAGTACTTC. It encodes CATSRMGQGEEQYF.

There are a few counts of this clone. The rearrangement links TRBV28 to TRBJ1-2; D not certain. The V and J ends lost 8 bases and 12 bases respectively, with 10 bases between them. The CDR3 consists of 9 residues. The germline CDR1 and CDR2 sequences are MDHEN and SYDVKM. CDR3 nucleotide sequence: TGTGCCAGCCTGCCGGGAAACACCTTC. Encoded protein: CASLPGNTF.

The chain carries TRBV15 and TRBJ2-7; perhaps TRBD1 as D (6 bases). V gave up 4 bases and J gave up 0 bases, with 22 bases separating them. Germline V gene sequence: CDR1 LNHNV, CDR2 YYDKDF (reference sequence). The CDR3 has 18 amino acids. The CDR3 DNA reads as TGTGCCACCAGCACCGGACCTGGGGGCAGGTCCTACTCCTACGAGCAGTACTTC. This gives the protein CATSTGPGGRSYSYEQYF.

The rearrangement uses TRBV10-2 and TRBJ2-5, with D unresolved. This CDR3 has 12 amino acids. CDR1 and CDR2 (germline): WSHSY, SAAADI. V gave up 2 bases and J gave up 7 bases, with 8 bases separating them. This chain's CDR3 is CASSEDLRTQYF. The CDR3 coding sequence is TGCGCCAGCAGTGAGGATCTGAGGACCCAGTACTTC.

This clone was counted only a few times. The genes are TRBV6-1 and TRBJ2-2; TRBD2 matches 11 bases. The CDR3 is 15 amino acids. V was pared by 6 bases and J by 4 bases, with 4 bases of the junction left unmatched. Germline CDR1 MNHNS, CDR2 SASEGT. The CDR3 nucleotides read TGTGCCAGCAGGGGGCTAGCGGGGGGCACCGGGGAGCTGTTTTTT. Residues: CASRGLAGGTGELFF.

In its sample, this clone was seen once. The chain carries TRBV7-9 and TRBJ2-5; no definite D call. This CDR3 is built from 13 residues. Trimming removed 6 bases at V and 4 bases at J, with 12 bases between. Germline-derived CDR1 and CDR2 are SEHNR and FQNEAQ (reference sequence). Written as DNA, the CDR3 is TGTGCCAGCAGATTGGGCGTTTCAGAGACCCAGTACTTC. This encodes CASRLGVSETQYF.

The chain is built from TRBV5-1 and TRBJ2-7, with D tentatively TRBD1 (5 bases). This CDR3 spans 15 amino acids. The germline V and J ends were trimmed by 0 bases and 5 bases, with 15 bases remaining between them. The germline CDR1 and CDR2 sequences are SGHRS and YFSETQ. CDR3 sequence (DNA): TGCGCCAGCAGCTTGGGTGCAGGGCCTAAAGACGAGCAGTACTTC. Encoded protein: CASSLGAGPKDEQYF.